A single sample is the source of the 15 T cell receptor beta chains below, sequenced in a study of cytomegalovirus exposure and HLA in healthy donors. Sequencing used immunoSEQ multiplex PCR; TCRdb keeps in-frame clones, though not all of them. Here the sample spans over 60,000 clones, approximately 95% being singletons. The sample taken for sequencing was PBMCs. The receptors were sampled from a man aged 18 to 30 in good health and CMV-seronegative.

The V gene is TRBV30, the J gene TRBJ2-3, with 15 bases aligning to TRBD2. V shed 5 bases and J 4 bases; nucleotides not matched to a gene: 7. The CDR3 has 16 residues. The V gene's germline CDR1 is GTSNPN and CDR2 SVGIG (reference sequence). CDR3 DNA sequence: TGTGCCTGGGGACTAGCGGGGGGGCCGATCTCAGATACGCAGTATTTT. Translation: CAWGLAGGPISDTQYF.

This chain links TRBV5-1 with TRBJ1-1; weak D call: TRBD1 (5 bases). The CDR3 spans 13 residues. V was cut by 0 bases and J by 6 bases, with 9 bases left in between. Per germline, CDR1 SGHRS and CDR2 YFSETQ. The CDR3: CASSLDQGPEAFF. Written as DNA, the CDR3 is TGCGCCAGCAGCTTGGACCAGGGCCCTGAAGCTTTCTTT.

The rearrangement joins TRBV27 to TRBJ2-7; perhaps TRBD2 as D (6 bases). Germline loops: CDR1 MNHEY, CDR2 SMNVEV (reference sequence). The CDR3 totals 13 residues. V shed 3 bases and J shed 2 bases, with 8 bases lying between them. As DNA, the CDR3 is TGTGCCAGCAGTTTCGGGACTCCCTACGAGCAGTACTTC. Its translation: CASSFGTPYEQYF.

V and J are TRBV2 and TRBJ2-1; 7 bases are a match to TRBD1. With V trimmed by 8 bases and J by 2 bases, 6 bases remained unmatched. The CDR3 is made up of 14 amino acids. Germline V CDR1 and CDR2: SNHLY, FYNNEI. The CDR3 region is CASHYRGTYNEQFF. The CDR3 DNA sequence: TGTGCCAGCCACTACAGGGGAACCTACAATGAGCAGTTCTTC.

This chain joins TRBV5-4 and TRBJ1-2; D unresolved. The germline CDR1 and CDR2 sequences are SGHNT and YYREEE (reference sequence). Trimming cost V 1 base and J 7 bases, with 14 bases left between them. The CDR3 contains 14 residues. In DNA form, the CDR3 reads TGTGCCAGCAGCTTGACCGGAGGGCAACCTGGCTACACCTTC. This gives the protein CASSLTGGQPGYTF.

J is TRBJ1-2 and V is TRBV27; possibly TRBD1 for D (6 bases). Looked up from germline, CDR1 is MNHEY and CDR2 is SMNVEV (reference sequence). The V gene lost 6 bases and the J gene lost 4 bases, with 15 bases spanning the gap. The CDR3 is 14 amino acids. CDR3 bases: TGTGCCAGCAGACCCCCGGACAGATTCTATGGCTACACCTTC. Amino acid sequence: CASRPPDRFYGYTF.

The genes are TRBV5-1 and TRBJ2-1, with 10 bases fitting TRBD2. In germline, CDR1 is SGHRS, CDR2 YFSETQ. V lost 4 bases to trimming and J lost 3 bases; unmatched junction nucleotides: 4. The CDR3 consists of 15 residues. The CDR3 reads CASSLAGAHYNEQFF. Here the CDR3 DNA reads TGCGCCAGCAGCCTAGCGGGGGCTCACTACAATGAGCAGTTCTTC.

The chain is built from TRBV2 and TRBJ1-2, with 12 bases fitting TRBD1. Losses at the gene ends were 8 bases for V and 8 bases for J; bases not matched to a gene: 18. The CDR3 sequence is 17 residues long. Germline loops: CDR1 SNHLY, CDR2 FYNNEI. CDR3: CASWSRDRGLRGGGYTF. The CDR3 DNA reads as TGTGCCAGCTGGAGCCGGGACAGGGGGCTCCGGGGAGGAGGCTACACCTTC.

The rearrangement uses TRBV2 and TRBJ2-1; 10 bases fit TRBD1. CDR3 length equals 14 residues. The V and J ends lost 1 base and 10 bases, in that order; junction bases with no gene match: 4. From germline, CDR1 is SNHLY and CDR2 FYNNEI. As DNA, the CDR3 is TGTGCCAGCAGTGAAGGACAGGGGGCCCGGGAGCAGTTCTTC. Its protein is CASSEGQGAREQFF.

In nucleotides, the CDR3 is TGTGCCAGCAGTCTACAGGGCTACAACTATGGCTACACCTTC. Its protein product is CASSLQGYNYGYTF. The chain recombines TRBV27 with TRBJ1-2, with D possibly matching TRBD1 (6 bases). The length of the CDR3 is 14 residues. The V gene's germline CDR1 is MNHEY and CDR2 SMNVEV (reference sequence). Trimming left V 5 bases short and J 2 bases short, with 12 bases between.

This chain uses TRBV13 with TRBJ2-7, with D tentatively TRBD1 (6 bases). Germline V lookup: CDR1 PRHDT, CDR2 FYEKMQ (reference sequence). This CDR3 spans 14 amino acids. Trimming left V 3 bases short and J 6 bases short, with 15 bases between. The CDR3 sequence is CASSFVQGDTEQYF. The CDR3 nucleotides read TGTGCCAGCAGCTTTGTACAGGGAGATACCGAGCAGTACTTC.

This clone was detected ten times or more. This rearrangement joins TRBV4-3 to TRBJ2-1, with TRBD1 matching over 9 bases. The CDR3 is 16 amino acids. Germline lookup yields CDR1 LGHNA and CDR2 YSLEER. The V segment lost 1 base and the J segment 8 bases; nucleotides outside the gene matches: 9. The CDR3 loop is CASSQGDGGQGYEQFF. The CDR3 nucleotides read TGCGCCAGCAGCCAAGGGGACGGGGGACAGGGCTATGAGCAGTTCTTC.

The CDR3 DNA reads TGTGCCAGCAGCTTACTTGGCGGGGGCAATCACGAGCAGTACTTC. This sequence encodes CASSLLGGGNHEQYF. This sequence joins TRBV7-2 and TRBJ2-7; D is possibly TRBD2 (7 bases). The CDR3 spans 15 residues. V was clipped by 2 bases and J by 5 bases, with 16 bases between them. Germline-derived CDR1 and CDR2 are SGHTA and FQGNSA.

The rearrangement uses TRBV7-9 and TRBJ1-1, with a tentative D call TRBD1 (6 bases). There are 12 residues in the CDR3. Germline-derived CDR1 and CDR2 are SEHNR and FQNEAQ (reference sequence). The V gene lost 6 bases and the J gene lost 5 bases, with 10 bases spanning the gap. The CDR3, as DNA: TGTGCCAGCAGTCAGGGGTTGACTGAAGCTTTCTTT. Protein: CASSQGLTEAFF. Full variable domain (missing parts from reference TRBV7-9 and TRBJ1-1): DTGVSQNPRHKITKRGQNVTFRCDPISEHNRLYWYRQTLGQGPEFLTYFQNEAQLEKSRLLSDRFSAERPKGSFSTLEIQRTEQGDSAMYLCASSQGLTEAFFGQGTRLTVV.

The gene calls are TRBV7-9 and TRBJ1-3, with 7 bases that match TRBD1. The V gene end was trimmed by 5 bases and the J gene end by 1 base; junction bases not matched to a gene: 2. The CDR3 consists of 14 residues. Germline CDR1 SEHNR, CDR2 FQNEAQ (reference sequence). The CDR3 nucleotides are TGTGCCAGCAGCCCGACAGGGTCTGGAAACACCATATATTTT. It is translated as CASSPTGSGNTIYF.